This T cell receptor (beta chain) derives from a study of T cells in Graves' hyperthyroidism and ophthalmopathy (dated by TCRdb to between 2018 and 2021). Background for the entire study: Peripheral blood samples were taken at the time of initial diagnosis, prior to any treatment. A discovery cohort of about a hundred patients, 43 with Graves' ophthalmopathy and 55 to 60 with stable Graves' hyperthyroidism, was used to find distinguishing TCR V-J signatures. Prospective prediction of ophthalmopathy was tested in an independent validation cohort consisting of roughly 20 hyperthyroidism patients and 17 patients who later progressed to ophthalmopathy. The 100 or so discovery patients were randomly divided into training and test sets at a 7:3 ratio. Thyroid tissue and blood T-cell repertoires from roughly six Graves' hyperthyroidism patients were also compared in the study. After sampling, hyperthyroidism patients received methimazole starting at 30 mg daily, and ophthalmopathy patients received high-dose intravenous methylprednisolone. The paper describes TCR Vbeta CDR3 sequencing of about 140 peripheral blood samples, made up of 43 ophthalmopathy patients, around 78 hyperthyroidism patients and some 17 progressor patients. Broad study findings and their caveats: Most expanded thyroid clonotypes (frequency above 0.001) were also detected in blood, suggesting blood repertoires may reflect thyroid immune responses. In validation, progression to ophthalmopathy was predicted by the model with almost 71% sensitivity and 72% to 85% specificity, a median of around 6.5 months before onset. Sample size was not statistically predetermined, and investigators were not blinded to group allocation. In cross-validation, a model built on a 13 V-J signature told ophthalmopathy apart from stable hyperthyroidism with about 90% sensitivity and around 81% specificity, and in testing the same model reached 80%/75%.

Relative to germline, V is missing 5 bases and J is missing 2 bases, with 2 bases of the junction outside any gene match. The CDR3 contains 14 residues, cysteine and phenylalanine counted. Just CDR3 DNA is preserved here, 42 bases in frame from base 1. Sequences PRHDT (CDR1) and FYEKMQ (CDR2) are obtained from the germline V gene (reference sequence). A patient counted as having stable Graves' hyperthyroidism if no progression to ophthalmopathy occurred over 18 months of follow-up. Hyperthyroidism patients were aged 18 to 65 years and newly diagnosed, with disease duration of less than 2 months. Patients with uncontrolled infections, other autoimmune diseases, pregnancy or lactation were excluded. Diagnoses were based on clinical symptoms, serum thyroxine and TRAb, thyroid ultrasound and orbital computed tomography. PBMCs were isolated from more than 8 ml of fresh peripheral blood by Ficoll-Paque density gradient centrifugation. Total RNA was extracted using Trizol reagent, and RNA quality was assessed on an Agilent 2100 Bioanalyzer.

The table lists this clonotype with a few counts. What this receptor recognizes is not known. Base qualities are not recorded, but no much larger clone differs from it by a single base. TCR beta CDR3 regions were amplified from RNA transcripts. For the first round of RT-PCR on the TCR CDR3, the HTBI primer set was used together with the Qiagen OneStep RT-PCR kit. Libraries were constructed in a second round of multiplex PCR, after which size selection and purification were carried out. The libraries were sequenced on an Illumina HiSeq2000 using paired-end 100 bp reads. The authors' analysis ran thus. SOAPnuke was used to process the raw data, throwing out any read that contained adapters or uncalled bases, had a mean Phred below 15, or lacked an exact constant-primer or identifier match. High-quality paired reads were merged using COPE v1.2.5, and each unique nucleotide sequence was defined as a clonotype. Clonotypes were aligned to IMGT TRBV, TRBD and TRBJ reference segments using MiTCR v1.1. Only V-J combinations with frequency above 0.0001, covering about 99% of repertoires, were analysed. A TCS score was defined as the ratio of F50 (clonal expansion) to E x V (chaos), with BLOSUM62-based TCRdist applied between CDR3 peptides within each V-J. Welch's t-statistics and random forest reduced around 520 V-J features to 10 to 15, which were used in a naive Bayes classifier (R e1071). Using fastp at Q25 and MiXCR, TCRdb reprocessed the public reads and kept productive beta chains. Rows matching on CDR3 protein sequence are summarized as one entry with the most common DNA and genes. The V and J calls were not made by the authors but by TCRdb's processing. This sample holds 700,000 or so distinct CDR3 sequences; about 15% were observed only once. The ten largest clones take up around 7.7% of the sample.

The sample was blood. The TCR was taken from a man in his late teens or twenties with Graves' hyperthyroidism. The sequence links TRBV13 to TRBJ2-5; TRBD2 aligns with 10 central bases. The DNA is as follows: TGTGCCAGCAGCATGACTAGCGGGCAAGAGACCCAGTACTTC. Its protein product is CASSMTSGQETQYF.